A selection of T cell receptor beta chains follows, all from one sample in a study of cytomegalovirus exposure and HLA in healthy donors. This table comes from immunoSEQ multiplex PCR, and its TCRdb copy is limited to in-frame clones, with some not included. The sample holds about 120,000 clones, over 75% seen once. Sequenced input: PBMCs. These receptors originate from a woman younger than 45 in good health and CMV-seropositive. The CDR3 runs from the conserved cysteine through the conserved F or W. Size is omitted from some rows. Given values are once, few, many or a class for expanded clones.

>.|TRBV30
CAWDRENTEAFF
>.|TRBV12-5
CASGGQLGQPQHF
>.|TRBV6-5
CASRGTGDYGYTF
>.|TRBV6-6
CASSYGMNTEAFF
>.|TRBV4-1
CASSPPGGRRGGELFF
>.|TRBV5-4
CASSLGGTSGSIEQYF
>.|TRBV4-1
CASSPGRDSDWNQPQHF
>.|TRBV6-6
CASRRTEMNTEAFF
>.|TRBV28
CASSQQGARYGYTF
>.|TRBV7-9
CASSFSGSRYEQYF
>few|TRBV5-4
CASSLDRDNSPLHF
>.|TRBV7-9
CASSTLTVTEDNEQFF
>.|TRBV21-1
CASSAEADSAYEQYF
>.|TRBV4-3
CASSRSATNEKLFF
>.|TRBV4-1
CASSQDSVFASSIWYTF
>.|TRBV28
CASSAHQGNYGYTF
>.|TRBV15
CATSSGLASYNEQFF
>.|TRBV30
CAWSGGGSTDTQYF
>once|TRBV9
CASSVGDRGFNSPLHF
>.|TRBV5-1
CASSLRGQGPSGNTIYF
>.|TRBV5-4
CASSRLAGRYNEQFF
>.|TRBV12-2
CASRLEGLAGGPGYEQYF
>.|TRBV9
CASSTDGGQNTEAFF
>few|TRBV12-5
CASGLDSLITDTQYF
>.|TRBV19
CASSRLQGDGYTF
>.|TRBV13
CASSAQVEAQYF
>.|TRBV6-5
CASRGYRGGTEAFF